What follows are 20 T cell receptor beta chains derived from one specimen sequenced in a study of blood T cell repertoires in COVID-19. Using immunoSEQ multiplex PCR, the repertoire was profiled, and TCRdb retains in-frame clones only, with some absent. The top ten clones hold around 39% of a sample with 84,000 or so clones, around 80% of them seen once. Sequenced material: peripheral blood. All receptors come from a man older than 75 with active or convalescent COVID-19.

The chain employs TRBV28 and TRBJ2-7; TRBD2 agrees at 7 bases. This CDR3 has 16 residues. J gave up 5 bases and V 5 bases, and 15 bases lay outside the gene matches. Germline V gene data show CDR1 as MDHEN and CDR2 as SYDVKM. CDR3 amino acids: CASSPPGSGRAHEQYF. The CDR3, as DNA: TGTGCCAGCAGTCCCCCGGGGAGTGGGAGGGCCCACGAGCAGTACTTC.

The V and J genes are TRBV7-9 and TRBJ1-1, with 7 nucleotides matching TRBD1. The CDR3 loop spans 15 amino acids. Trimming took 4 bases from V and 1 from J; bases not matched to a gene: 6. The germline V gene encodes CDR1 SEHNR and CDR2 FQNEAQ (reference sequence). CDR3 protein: CASSSRQGGNTEAFF. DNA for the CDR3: TGTGCCAGCAGCTCCCGACAGGGAGGGAACACTGAAGCTTTCTTT.

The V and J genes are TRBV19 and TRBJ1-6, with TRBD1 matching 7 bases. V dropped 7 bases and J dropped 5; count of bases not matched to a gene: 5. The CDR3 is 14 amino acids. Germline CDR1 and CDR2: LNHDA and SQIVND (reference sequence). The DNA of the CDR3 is TGTGCCAGTATCGGGACAGTAAATAATTCACCCCTCCACTTT. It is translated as CASIGTVNNSPLHF.

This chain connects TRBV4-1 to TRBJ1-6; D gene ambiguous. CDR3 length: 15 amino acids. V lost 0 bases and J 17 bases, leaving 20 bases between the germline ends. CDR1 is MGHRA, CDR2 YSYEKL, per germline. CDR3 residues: CASSQDREIGFRVHF. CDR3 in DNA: TGCGCCAGCAGCCAAGATCGTGAGATAGGTTTTCGGGTCCACTTT.

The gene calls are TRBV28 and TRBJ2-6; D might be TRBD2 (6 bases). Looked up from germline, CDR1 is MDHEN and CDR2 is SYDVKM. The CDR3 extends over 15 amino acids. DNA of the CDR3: TGTGCAGCCGCCAAGGGAGGCTCTGGGGCCAACGTCCTGACTTTC. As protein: CAAAKGGSGANVLTF.

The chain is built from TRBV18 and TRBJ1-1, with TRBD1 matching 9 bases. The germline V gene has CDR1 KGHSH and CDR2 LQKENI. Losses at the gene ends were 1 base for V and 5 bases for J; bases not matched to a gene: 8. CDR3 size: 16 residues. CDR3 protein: CASSPLSMTGGTEAFF. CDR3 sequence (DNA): TGTGCCAGCTCACCACTTTCGATGACAGGGGGGACTGAAGCTTTCTTT.

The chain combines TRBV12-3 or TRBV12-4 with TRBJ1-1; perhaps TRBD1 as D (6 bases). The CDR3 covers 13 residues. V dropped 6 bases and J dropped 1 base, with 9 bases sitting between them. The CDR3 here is CASSRQENTEAFF. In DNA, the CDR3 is TGTGCCAGCAGCCGACAGGAGAACACTGAAGCTTTCTTT.

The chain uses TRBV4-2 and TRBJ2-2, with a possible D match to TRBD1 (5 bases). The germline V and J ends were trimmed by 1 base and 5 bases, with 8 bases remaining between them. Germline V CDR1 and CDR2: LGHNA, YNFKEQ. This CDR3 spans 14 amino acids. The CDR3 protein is CASSQVRQTGELFF. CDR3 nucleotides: TGTGCCAGCAGCCAAGTAAGACAGACCGGGGAGCTGTTTTTT.

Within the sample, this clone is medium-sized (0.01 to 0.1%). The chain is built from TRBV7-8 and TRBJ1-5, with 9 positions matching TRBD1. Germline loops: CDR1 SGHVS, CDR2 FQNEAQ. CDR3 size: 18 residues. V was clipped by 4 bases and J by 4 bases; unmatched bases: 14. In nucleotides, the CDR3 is TGTGCCAGCAGCTCCGACAGGGGGAACCATGACCCGAATCAGCCCCAGCATTTT. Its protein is CASSSDRGNHDPNQPQHF.

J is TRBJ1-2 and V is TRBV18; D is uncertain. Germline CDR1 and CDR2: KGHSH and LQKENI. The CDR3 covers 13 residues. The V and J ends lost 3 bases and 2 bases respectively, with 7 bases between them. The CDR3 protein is CASSPDSNYGYTF. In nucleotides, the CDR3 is TGTGCCAGCTCACCGGACTCAAACTATGGCTACACCTTC.

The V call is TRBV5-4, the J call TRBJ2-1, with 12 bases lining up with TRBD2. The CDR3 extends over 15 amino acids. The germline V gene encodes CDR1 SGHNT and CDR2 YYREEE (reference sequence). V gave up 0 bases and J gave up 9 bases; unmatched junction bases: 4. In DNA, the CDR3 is TGTGCCAGCAGCTTGGGACTAGCGGGAGATTCTGAGCAGTTCTTC. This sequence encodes CASSLGLAGDSEQFF.

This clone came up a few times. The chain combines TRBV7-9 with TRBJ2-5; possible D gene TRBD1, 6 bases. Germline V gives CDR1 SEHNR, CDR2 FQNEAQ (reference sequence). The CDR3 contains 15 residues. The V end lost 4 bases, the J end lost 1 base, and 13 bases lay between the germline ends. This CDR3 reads CASSSGTPIQETQYF. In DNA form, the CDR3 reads TGTGCCAGCAGCTCCGGGACACCGATCCAAGAGACCCAGTACTTC.

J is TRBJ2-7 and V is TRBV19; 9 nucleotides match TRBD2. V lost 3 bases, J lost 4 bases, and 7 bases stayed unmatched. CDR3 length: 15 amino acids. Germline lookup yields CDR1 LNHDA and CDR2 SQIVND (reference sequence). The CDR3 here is CASSIQSGGIYEQYF. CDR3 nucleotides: TGTGCCAGTAGTATCCAGAGCGGGGGGATATACGAGCAGTACTTC.

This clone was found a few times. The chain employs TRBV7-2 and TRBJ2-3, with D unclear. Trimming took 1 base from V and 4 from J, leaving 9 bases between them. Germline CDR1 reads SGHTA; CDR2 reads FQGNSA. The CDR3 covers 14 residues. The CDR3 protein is CASSLGAAADTQYF. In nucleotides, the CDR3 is TGTGCCAGCAGCTTAGGGGCCGCCGCAGATACGCAGTATTTT.

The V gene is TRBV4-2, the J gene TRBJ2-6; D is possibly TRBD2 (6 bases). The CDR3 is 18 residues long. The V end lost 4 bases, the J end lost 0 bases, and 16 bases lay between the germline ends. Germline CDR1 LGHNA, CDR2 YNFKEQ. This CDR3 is CASSPTHGGSSGANVLTF. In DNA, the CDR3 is TGTGCCAGCAGCCCTACCCACGGAGGGAGCTCTGGGGCCAACGTCCTGACTTTC.

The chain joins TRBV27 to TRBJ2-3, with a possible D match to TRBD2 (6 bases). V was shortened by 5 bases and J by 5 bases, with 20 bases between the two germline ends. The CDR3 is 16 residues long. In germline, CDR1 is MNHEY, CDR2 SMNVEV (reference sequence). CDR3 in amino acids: CASSLRTTLSLDTQYF. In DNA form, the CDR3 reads TGTGCCAGCAGTCTTAGGACTACCCTGTCCTTAGATACGCAGTATTTT.

Here the CDR3 DNA reads TGTGCCAGCAGCTTACCCCCAGCCAGGGGGCCGGCTTTCTTT. It encodes CASSLPPARGPAFF. The chain employs TRBV7-9 and TRBJ1-1; 8 bases map to TRBD1. CDR3 size: 14 residues. Unmatched junction bases numbered 10, after V lost 2 bases and J lost 11 bases. The germline gives CDR1 SEHNR, CDR2 FQNEAQ (reference sequence).

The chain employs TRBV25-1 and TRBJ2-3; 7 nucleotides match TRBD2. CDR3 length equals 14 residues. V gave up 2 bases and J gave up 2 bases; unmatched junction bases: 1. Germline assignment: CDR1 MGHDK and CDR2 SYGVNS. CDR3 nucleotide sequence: TGTGCCAGCAGTGAAACTAGCGCCACAGATACGCAGTATTTT. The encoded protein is CASSETSATDTQYF.

This CDR3 reads CASSQVGCGRLAPYEQYF. The CDR3 nucleotides are TGTGCCAGCAGCCAAGTGGGGTGCGGGAGATTGGCCCCCTACGAGCAGTACTTC. The gene calls are TRBV3-1 (or the pseudogene TRBV3-2) and TRBJ2-7, with 7 bases matching TRBD2. The V segment lost 1 base and the J segment 2 bases; nucleotides outside the gene matches: 14. The CDR3 runs to 18 residues. Germline lookup yields CDR1 LGHDT and CDR2 YNNKEL (reference sequence).

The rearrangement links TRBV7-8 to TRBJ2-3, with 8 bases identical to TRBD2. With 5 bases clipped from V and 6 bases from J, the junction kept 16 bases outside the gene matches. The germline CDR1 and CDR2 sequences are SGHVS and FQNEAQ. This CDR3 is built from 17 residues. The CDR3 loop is CASSSRTSGPTGDTQYF. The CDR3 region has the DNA TGTGCCAGCAGCAGCCGAACTAGCGGTCCTACAGGGGATACGCAGTATTTT.